The rows below give T cell receptor beta chains drawn from one sample of a study of T cells in Graves' hyperthyroidism and ophthalmopathy. MiXCR, applied by TCRdb to the multiplex PCR reads, yields one record per CDR3 protein. The profile covers roughly 640,000 distinct CDR3 sequences, with approximately 15% appearing a single time and 3% to 4% taken by the ten largest. The sample comprised blood. Receptor source: a woman between 40 and 50 years old with Graves' ophthalmopathy. Each CDR3 is given with its conserved first and last residue. D genes are given only for firm matches. Rows may omit the clone size; those that give it use once, few, many or a size class.

j_gene,abundance,v_gene,len,d_gene,CDR3aa,CDR3nt
TRBJ2-7,few,TRBV7-6,18,TRBD2,CASSLSGRGSGTTYEQYF,TGTGCCAGCAGCTTAAGCGGGAGGGGTAGCGGAACTACCTACGAGCAGTACTTC
TRBJ2-3,many,TRBV7-9,14,TRBD2,CASRQSGGTDTQYF,TGTGCCAGCAGACAAAGCGGGGGCACAGATACGCAGTATTTT
TRBJ2-7,few,TRBV11-2,12,-,CASSTRRREQYF,TGTGCCAGCAGTACTAGGAGGCGCGAGCAGTACTTC
TRBJ2-1,many,TRBV28,18,TRBD2,CASNPLARTSGNRDEQFF,TGTGCCAGCAATCCCCTCGCCCGGACTAGCGGGAATCGCGATGAGCAGTTCTTC
TRBJ2-2,many,TRBV6-1,15,-,CASRDSPLYTGELFF,TGTGCCAGCAGGGACAGCCCACTATACACCGGGGAGCTGTTTTTT
TRBJ2-3,many,TRBV12-3/TRBV12-4,14,-,CASGPRGIADTQYF,TGTGCCAGCGGCCCCCGGGGGATCGCAGATACGCAGTATTTT
TRBJ1-3,few,TRBV7-2,14,-,CASSPFISGNTIYF,TGTGCCAGCAGCCCATTTATTTCTGGAAACACCATATATTTT
TRBJ2-7,many,TRBV5-1,16,-,CASSRRGAPSSYEQYF,TGCGCCAGCAGCCGACGGGGGGCCCCGAGCTCCTACGAGCAGTACTTC
TRBJ2-2,many,TRBV5-1,14,TRBD1,CASRRDRSTGELFF,TGCGCCAGCAGGCGGGACAGGAGCACCGGGGAGCTGTTTTTT
TRBJ2-5,-,TRBV5-1,14,-,CASSTGGAQETQYF,TGCGCCAGCAGCACTGGCGGCGCTCAAGAGACCCAGTACTTC
TRBJ1-2,many,TRBV18,15,-,CASSPGRSEGYGYTF,TGTGCCAGCTCACCAGGACGGTCCGAAGGCTATGGCTACACCTTC
TRBJ1-6,many,TRBV2,14,TRBD1,CASSRTGVNSPLHF,TGTGCCAGCAGTAGGACAGGGGTTAATTCACCCCTCCACTTT
TRBJ1-1,many,TRBV18,14,TRBD1,CASSTGVSITEAFF,TGTGCCAGCTCGACAGGGGTTTCGATCACTGAAGCTTTCTTT
TRBJ2-1,-,TRBV27,17,TRBD2,CASSSAVLAGGRYEQFF,TGTGCCAGCAGTTCGGCTGTTCTAGCGGGGGGTAGGTATGAGCAGTTCTTC
TRBJ1-2,few,TRBV12-3/TRBV12-4,14,-,CASSRGRGDYGYTF,TGTGCCAGCAGCCGCGGGAGGGGCGACTATGGCTACACCTTC
TRBJ1-1,once,TRBV28,15,-,CASTPERVGGTEAFF,TGTGCCAGCACCCCCGAGCGGGTAGGCGGCACTGAAGCTTTCTTT
TRBJ2-4,many,TRBV5-8,15,-,CASSLGDRAVNIQYF,TGTGCCAGCAGCTTGGGTGACCGGGCTGTAAACATTCAGTACTTC
TRBJ1-5,many,TRBV28,11,-,CATSRNQPQHF,TGTGCCACCAGCCGGAATCAGCCCCAGCATTTT